The next 29 T cell receptor beta chains were all read from a single sample in a study of CD8 T cells in ankylosing spondylitis. TCRdb independently ran MiXCR on the 5' RACE reads; one entry per CDR3 protein. Of approximately 300,000 distinct CDR3 sequences in the sample, 15% to 25% were seen once. Material: blood, either unsorted or a sorted T cell fraction (not recorded which). These receptors were obtained from a male donor with ankylosing spondylitis or in good health (not recorded which).

This clonotype was seen a few times. This chain joins TRBV3-1 and TRBJ1-6; 7 bases are shared with TRBD1. This CDR3 has 15 residues. Germline CDR1 is LGHDT and CDR2 is YNNKEL (reference sequence). Germline trimming cut 5 bases from V and 8 bases from J; bases unmatched to any gene: 9. CDR3 nucleotide sequence: TGTGCCAGCAGCTCCTTGACAGGGTCCGATTCACCCCTCCACTTT. The encoded protein is CASSSLTGSDSPLHF. The full variable domain, in which reference TRBV3-1 and TRBJ1-6 provide the parts outside the CDR3, is DTAVSQTPKYLVTQMGNDKSIKCEQNLGHDTMYWYKQDSKKFLKIMFSYNNKELIINETVPNRFSPKSPDKAHLNLHINSLELGDSAVYFCASSSLTGSDSPLHFGNGTRLTVT.

The rearrangement uses TRBV20-1 and TRBJ2-3; tentative D call: TRBD2 (7 bases). CDR3 size: 13 residues. Germline V lookup: CDR1 DFQATT, CDR2 SNEGSKA (reference sequence). The ends were cut back, 6 bases at V and 3 bases at J, with 13 bases in the middle. CDR3 residues: CSARGAGTDTQYF. In nucleotides, the CDR3 is TGCAGTGCCCGGGGGGCAGGGACAGATACGCAGTATTTT.

This clonotype showed up just a few times. This CDR3 reads CASSLLGAREAFF. CDR3 DNA: TGTGCCAGCAGTTTATTGGGGGCGAGGGAAGCTTTCTTT. The J gene is TRBJ1-1, the V gene TRBV27, with a weak D call TRBD1 (6 bases). Trimming stripped 1 base from V and 8 bases from J, with 11 bases between. The CDR3 has 13 residues. Germline loops: CDR1 MNHEY, CDR2 SMNVEV (reference sequence).

The table lists this clonotype with many counts. This rearrangement joins TRBV29-1 to TRBJ2-3; 7 bases map to TRBD2. The germline V gene encodes CDR1 SQVTM and CDR2 ANQGSEA. This CDR3 contains 13 residues. V was pared by 3 bases and J by 4 bases, with 4 bases of the junction left unmatched. In nucleotides, the CDR3 is TGCAGCGTTGATGGACTAGGGGCAGATACGCAGTATTTT. This sequence encodes CSVDGLGADTQYF.

The rearrangement joins TRBV28 to TRBJ1-5; TRBD1 matches 9 bases. J lost 3 bases, V lost 6 bases, and 12 bases had no gene match. The CDR3 spans 17 residues. The V gene's germline CDR1 is MDHEN and CDR2 SYDVKM. Written as DNA, the CDR3 is TGTGCCAGCAGCCCATTAATCGGGACAGGGAACAATCAGCCCCAGCATTTT. Translating gives CASSPLIGTGNNQPQHF.

Comments on this clonotype: With a much larger clone just one base away, this may be a read error. J is TRBJ2-5 and V is TRBV20-1; tentative D call: TRBD1 (5 bases). This CDR3 has 15 amino acids. Germline assignment: CDR1 DFQATT and CDR2 SNEGSKA (reference sequence). Trimming removed 2 bases at V and 2 bases at J, with 15 bases between. CDR3 sequence reads: CSARRPGAGQETQYF. CDR3 DNA: TGCAGTGCTAGAAGGCCAGGCGCAGGGCAAGAGACCCAGTACTTC.

The V gene is TRBV6-1, the J gene TRBJ2-5; TRBD1 matches at 9 bases. The CDR3 has 14 amino acids. Germline CDR1 and CDR2: MNHNS and SASEGT. V dropped 5 bases and J dropped 5; count of bases not matched to a gene: 6. The CDR3 region is CASSPGTGMETQYF. Written as DNA, the CDR3 is TGTGCCAGCAGTCCCGGGACAGGGATGGAGACCCAGTACTTC.

This clonotype was observed at least ten times. This chain joins TRBV15 and TRBJ2-5; D is tentatively TRBD1 or TRBD2 (5 bases each). CDR3 length equals 14 residues. Trimming removed 4 bases from V and 5 bases from J, with 14 bases in between. CDR1 and CDR2 from the germline V gene are LNHNV and YYDKDF (reference sequence). CDR3 region: CATSTLGEMETQYF. CDR3 sequence (DNA): TGTGCCACCAGCACTCTGGGGGAGATGGAGACCCAGTACTTC.

This clonotype came up a few times. This chain connects TRBV7-2 to TRBJ2-1; D is possibly TRBD1 or TRBD2 (5 bases each). With 1 base removed from V and 10 bases from J, the gap between germline ends came to 11 bases. The CDR3 covers 13 residues. Germline lookup yields CDR1 SGHTA and CDR2 FQGNSA. The CDR3, as DNA: TGTGCCAGCAGCTTAGGGTGGGGGAACGAGCAGTTCTTC. Translation: CASSLGWGNEQFF.

This clonotype was counted a few times. This chain connects TRBV10-3 to TRBJ2-4; D may be TRBD1 or TRBD2 (6 bases each). CDR3 length: 15 amino acids. Germline lookup yields CDR1 ENHRY and CDR2 SYGVKD. V was cut by 8 bases and J by 0 bases, with 14 bases left in between. This CDR3 is CAIGGGDKAKNIQYF. For the CDR3, the DNA is TGTGCCATCGGGGGCGGGGATAAAGCCAAAAACATTCAGTACTTC.

This chain connects TRBV9 to TRBJ1-1, with D perhaps matching TRBD1 (5 bases). Germline lookup yields CDR1 SGDLS and CDR2 YYNGEE. The CDR3 totals 14 residues. Between the trimmed V and J ends, which lost 1 base and 1 base, there was a span of 8 bases. CDR3 sequence (DNA): TGTGCCAGCAGCGTAACAGGAGCGAACACTGAAGCTTTCTTT. This gives the protein CASSVTGANTEAFF.

This clonotype was observed a handful of times. The chain couples TRBV5-5 to TRBJ1-3; D remains ambiguous. The CDR3 has 15 residues. V lost 0 bases to trimming and J lost 0 bases, with 7 bases between them. Germline V gene data show CDR1 as SGHKS and CDR2 as YYEKEE (reference sequence). CDR3 protein: CASSLDGNSGNTIYF. The CDR3 coding sequence is TGTGCCAGCAGCTTGGACGGAAACTCTGGAAACACCATATATTTT.

This clonotype has only a few counts. The rearrangement joins TRBV6-5 to TRBJ2-1; D is ambiguous. This CDR3 spans 17 amino acids. The V end lost 6 bases, the J end lost 0 bases, and 18 bases lay between the germline ends. Germline values: CDR1 MNHEY, CDR2 SVGAGI. The DNA of the CDR3 is TGTGCCAGCAGATTATTCGTGGGTCATAGCTCCTACAATGAGCAGTTCTTC. Amino acids: CASRLFVGHSSYNEQFF.

The chain carries TRBV15 and TRBJ2-7, with D perhaps given as TRBD1 or TRBD2 (5 bases each). Germline values: CDR1 LNHNV, CDR2 YYDKDF (reference sequence). V lost 1 base and J 0 bases, leaving 10 bases between the germline ends. The CDR3 is 15 amino acids. The CDR3 bases are TGTGCCACCAGCAGAGGGATAGGGACCTCCTACGAGCAGTACGTC. Translation: CATSRGIGTSYEQYV.

This clonotype showed up just a few times. The chain recombines TRBV12-3 or TRBV12-4 with TRBJ1-2; D is unclear. The CDR3 is 13 residues long. V dropped 6 bases and J dropped 0 bases, with 8 bases sitting between them. CDR3 loop: CASSPSSNYGYTF. The CDR3 DNA reads TGTGCCAGCAGCCCCAGCTCTAACTATGGCTACACCTTC.

The rearrangement joins TRBV18 to TRBJ2-5; D gene ambiguous. CDR1 and CDR2 from the germline V gene are KGHSH and LQKENI. Trimming pared 6 bases from V and 1 base from J, leaving 6 bases between. The CDR3 is made up of 12 amino acids. The CDR3: CASSTSQETQYF. Written as DNA, the CDR3 is TGTGCCAGCTCTACTTCCCAAGAGACCCAGTACTTC.

The table lists this clonotype with a few counts. This sequence joins TRBV12-3 or TRBV12-4 and TRBJ2-1, with D possibly TRBD2 on 6 matching bases. CDR3 size: 13 residues. With 11 bases removed from V and 4 bases from J, the gap between germline ends came to 15 bases. This chain's CDR3 is CAGGRAGYNEQFF. The CDR3 DNA reads TGTGCCGGCGGAAGGGCGGGGTACAATGAGCAGTTCTTC.

This chain connects TRBV29-1 to TRBJ2-1, with D hard to call. The length of the CDR3 is 14 residues. Trimming removed 4 bases at V and 0 bases at J, with 10 bases between. Per germline, CDR1 SQVTM and CDR2 ANQGSEA. The CDR3 region has the DNA TGCAGCGTTGCAGAAACGAGCTCCTACAATGAGCAGTTCTTC. It yields the protein CSVAETSSYNEQFF.

The V call is TRBV5-5, the J call TRBJ2-3, with D perhaps matching TRBD2 (7 bases). The CDR3 is made up of 15 amino acids. V was clipped by 4 bases and J by 3 bases, with 15 bases between them. CDR1 SGHKS and CDR2 YYEKEE come from the germline V gene (reference sequence). CDR3 sequence (DNA): TGTGCCAGCAGCAATTCGGGGAGGGGGACAGATACGCAGTATTTT. This codes for CASSNSGRGTDTQYF.

This clonotype was detected only a few times. Written as DNA, the CDR3 is TGTGCCAGCAGTACCCTCGGGAACCCTTCAGATACGCAGTATTTT. Amino acid sequence: CASSTLGNPSDTQYF. V usage is TRBV12-3 or TRBV12-4 and J usage is TRBJ2-3, with D perhaps matching TRBD2 (5 bases). The CDR3 totals 15 residues. V was pared by 5 bases and J by 4 bases, with 16 bases between.

This clonotype was seen a handful of times. The chain links TRBV4-1 to TRBJ2-7, with TRBD1 identical over 7 bases. The V gene end was trimmed by 1 base and the J gene end by 3 bases; junction bases not matched to a gene: 3. Per germline, CDR1 MGHRA and CDR2 YSYEKL. The CDR3 has 14 amino acids. CDR3 sequence: CASSQGQGYYEQYV. CDR3 coding DNA: TGCGCCAGCAGCCAAGGACAGGGCTACTACGAGCAGTACGTC.

A few counts support this clonotype. The rearrangement joins TRBV12-3 or TRBV12-4 to TRBJ1-5, with 7 nucleotides matching TRBD1. Unmatched junction bases numbered 12, after V lost 6 bases and J lost 7 bases. The CDR3 spans 15 residues. CDR3 DNA: TGTGCCAGCAGCCCTACCCCAGGGGGTTTGCAGCCCCAGCATTTT. It codes for CASSPTPGGLQPQHF.

CDR3 coding DNA: TGTGCCAGCAGTTTGCACGGACCGGGTCGCCAAGAGACCCAGTACTTC. Amino acid sequence: CASSLHGPGRQETQYF. The chain joins TRBV28 to TRBJ2-5; D is unresolved. V lost 3 bases and J lost 1, with 15 bases in between. Germline CDR1 reads MDHEN; CDR2 reads SYDVKM. This CDR3 is 16 amino acids long.

V usage is TRBV20-1 and J usage is TRBJ2-7; tentatively, D is TRBD2 (5 bases). The germline V gene encodes CDR1 DFQATT and CDR2 SNEGSKA (reference sequence). V lost 0 bases and J lost 4, with 13 bases in between. CDR3 length: 14 residues. CDR3 residues: CSARDQASSYEQYV. The CDR3 DNA reads TGCAGTGCTAGAGATCAGGCTAGCTCGTACGAGCAGTACGTC.

This clonotype has more than one count but fewer than ten. The V call is TRBV6-2 or TRBV6-3, the J call TRBJ2-1, with 9 bases fitting TRBD2. This CDR3 is built from 20 residues. With V trimmed by 2 bases and J by 2 bases, 16 bases remained unmatched. Germline lookup yields CDR1 MNHEY and CDR2 SVGEGT. DNA of the CDR3: TGTGCCAGCAGTTACCCGTCTCGCAGCGGGGGGCCTATGACCTACAATGAGCAGTTCTTC. Protein product: CASSYPSRSGGPMTYNEQFF.

This clonotype was seen a few times. The chain links TRBV5-1 to TRBJ1-4; D is ambiguous. Trimming took off 0 bases at V and 2 bases at J, with 11 bases between the two ends. Germline values: CDR1 SGHRS, CDR2 YFSETQ. The CDR3 has 16 amino acids. The CDR3 nucleotides are TGCGCCAGCAGCTTGGAACGGACCCTTACTAATGAAAAACTGTTTTTT. It encodes CASSLERTLTNEKLFF.

Only one count was recorded for this clonotype. The genes are TRBV5-6 and TRBJ2-1; D remains ambiguous. CDR3 length: 12 residues. Per the germline V gene, CDR1 is SGHDT and CDR2 is YYEEEE. V lost 4 bases to trimming and J lost 2 bases, with 4 bases between them. The CDR3 nucleotides read TGTGCCAGCAGCCGAACCTACAATGAGCAGTTCTTC. This codes for CASSRTYNEQFF.

This chain links TRBV12-3 or TRBV12-4 with TRBJ1-3; D remains ambiguous. CDR3 size: 17 residues. The V gene lost 6 bases and the J gene lost 2 bases, with 20 bases spanning the gap. Here the CDR3 reads CASSTLGFGEPGNTIYF. In nucleotides, the CDR3 is TGTGCCAGCAGCACCCTCGGTTTCGGGGAACCTGGAAACACCATATATTTT.

This chain joins TRBV9 and TRBJ2-1; 9 nucleotides match TRBD2. This CDR3 has 17 amino acids. Germline CDR1 is SGDLS and CDR2 is YYNGEE. With 3 bases clipped from V and 0 bases from J, the junction kept 7 bases outside the gene matches. CDR3 sequence: CASSAQPGLASYNEQFF. CDR3 coding DNA: TGTGCCAGCAGCGCCCAACCGGGACTAGCCTCCTACAATGAGCAGTTCTTC.